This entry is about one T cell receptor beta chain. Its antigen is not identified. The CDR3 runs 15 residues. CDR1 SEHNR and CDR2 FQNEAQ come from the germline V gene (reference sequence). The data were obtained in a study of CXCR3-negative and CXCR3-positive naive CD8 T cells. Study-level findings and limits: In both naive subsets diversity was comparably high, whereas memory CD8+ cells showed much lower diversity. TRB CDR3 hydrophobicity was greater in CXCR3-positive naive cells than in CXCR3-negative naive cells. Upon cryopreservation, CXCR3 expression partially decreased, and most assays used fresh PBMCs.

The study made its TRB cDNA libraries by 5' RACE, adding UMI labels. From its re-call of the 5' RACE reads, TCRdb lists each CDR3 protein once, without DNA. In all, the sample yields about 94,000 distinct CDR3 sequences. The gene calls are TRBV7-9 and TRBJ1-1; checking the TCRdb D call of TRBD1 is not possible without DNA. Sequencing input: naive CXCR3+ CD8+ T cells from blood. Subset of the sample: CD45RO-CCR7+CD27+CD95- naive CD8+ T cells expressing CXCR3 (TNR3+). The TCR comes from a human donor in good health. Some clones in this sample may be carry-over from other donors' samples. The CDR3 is CASSMVGTDNTEAFF.